The entry below gives a single T cell receptor beta chain sequence along with its context. Its antigen is not known. This entry is derived from a study of CD8 T cells in Susac syndrome. Study results and caveats: The study's TCR sequencing and HLA analysis drew on a certain number of individuals. That number was acknowledged as relatively small.

The RNA, roughly 0.5 to 1 ug, was put through reverse transcription using random hexamers. TCRdb processed the immunoSEQ multiplex PCR reads anew with MiXCR; each CDR3 protein has one entry. In the table there are roughly 160,000 distinct CDR3 sequences, approximately 95% of which are singletons. Germline values: CDR1 KGHSH, CDR2 LQKENI. The CDR3 consists of 17 residues. Trimming cost V 4 bases and J 1 base, with 18 bases left between them. The study sequenced TCR beta in blood CD8+ and CD4+ T cells. The chain uses TRBV18 and TRBJ2-3, with D unresolved. Sequencing used CD4+ T cells from PBMCs. The sequence derives from a human donor with Susac syndrome. In DNA, the CDR3 is TGTGCCAGCTCACATTCACCCGGCCCAGGAGGCACAGATACGCAGTATTTT. Its translation is CASSHSPGPGGTDTQYF.